Given below is one T cell receptor beta chain in context. The antigen remains undetermined. This sample was taken from a study of CD8 T cells in Susac syndrome. General observations from the study: Only a relatively small number of individuals were included in the TCR sequencing and HLA analysis.

Trimming stripped 3 bases from V and 2 bases from J, with 15 bases between. The germline V gene encodes CDR1 SEHNR and CDR2 FQNEAQ (reference sequence). The CDR3 is 16 amino acids. Sequencing of TCR beta was performed on blood CD8+ T cells and on blood CD4+ T cells. An amount of RNA that ranged from about 0.45 to 1 ug was reverse transcribed with random hexamers. Via MiXCR, TCRdb re-called the immunoSEQ multiplex PCR reads, giving one row per CDR3 protein. Altogether roughly 190,000 distinct CDR3 sequences are present, approximately 94% being singletons, with the ten largest covering about 0.1%. The sample taken for sequencing was CD4+ T cells from PBMCs. The origin of this receptor is a human donor in good health. This chain joins TRBV7-9 and TRBJ2-3, with D hard to call. Here the CDR3 reads CASSFVANPDTDTQYF. The CDR3 DNA sequence: TGTGCCAGCAGCTTTGTTGCTAATCCCGACACAGATACGCAGTATTTT. The complete variable domain, with remaining parts taken from reference TRBV7-9 and TRBJ2-3, reads DTGVSQNPRHKITKRGQNVTFRCDPISEHNRLYWYRQTLGQGPEFLTYFQNEAQLEKSRLLSDRFSAERPKGSFSTLEIQRTEQGDSAMYLCASSFVANPDTDTQYFGPGTRLTVL.